Presented here are 21 T cell receptor beta chains from one specimen sequenced in a study of blood T cell repertoires in COVID-19. Assay: immunoSEQ multiplex PCR; the TCRdb copy retains only in-frame clones and omits some. In the table there are around 91,000 clones, 79% of which are singletons. The sequencing input was peripheral blood. The receptors were sampled from a woman aged 80 or over with active or convalescent COVID-19.

This chain connects TRBV27 to TRBJ2-1; 9 bases map to TRBD2. The V and J ends lost 4 bases and 7 bases, in that order; junction bases with no gene match: 11. The CDR3 extends over 16 amino acids. In germline, CDR1 is MNHEY, CDR2 SMNVEV (reference sequence). CDR3 residues: CASSYQGLAGRNEQFF. CDR3 nucleotides: TGTGCCAGCAGTTATCAGGGTCTAGCGGGACGAAATGAGCAGTTCTTC.

The rearrangement links TRBV6-2 or TRBV6-3 to TRBJ2-7; D not certain. The length of the CDR3 is 14 residues. Trimming pared 3 bases from V and 0 bases from J, leaving 9 bases between. Per germline, CDR1 MNHEY and CDR2 SVGEGT. The CDR3 protein is CASSYFASSYEQYF. CDR3 in DNA: TGTGCCAGCAGTTATTTCGCGAGCTCCTACGAGCAGTACTTC.

This chain joins TRBV7-9 and TRBJ2-1; TRBD2 is a possible D gene (5 bases). Trimming stripped 5 bases from V and 6 bases from J, with 14 bases between. This CDR3 has 14 amino acids. The germline CDR1 and CDR2 sequences are SEHNR and FQNEAQ (reference sequence). The CDR3 here is CASSTPQDFNEQFF. The DNA of the CDR3 is TGTGCCAGCAGCACTCCCCAGGACTTCAATGAGCAGTTCTTC.

The chain combines TRBV6-2 or TRBV6-3 with TRBJ2-7, with 8 bases fitting TRBD1. V trimming: 6 bases; J trimming: 3 bases; junction bases outside the gene matches: 7. This CDR3 is 14 amino acids long. Germline V gene lookup returns CDR1 MNHEY and CDR2 SVGEGT. CDR3 protein: CASSRTTGGYEQYF. The CDR3, as DNA: TGTGCCAGCAGCCGCACTACAGGGGGCTACGAGCAGTACTTC.

The chain carries TRBV9 and TRBJ2-5; D ambiguous. V was trimmed by 0 bases and J by 2 bases, leaving 11 bases between them. This CDR3 is built from 15 residues. Germline lookup yields CDR1 SGDLS and CDR2 YYNGEE. DNA of the CDR3: TGTGCCAGCAGCGTAGAAGTGAGGCGGCAAGAGACCCAGTACTTC. Its translation: CASSVEVRRQETQYF.

V is TRBV7-9 and J is TRBJ2-5; the D gene is possibly TRBD2 (6 bases). The V and J ends lost 8 bases and 1 base respectively, with 8 bases between them. This CDR3 region has 12 residues. Germline V gene sequence: CDR1 SEHNR, CDR2 FQNEAQ (reference sequence). CDR3 amino acids: CASQLAQETQYF. In nucleotides, the CDR3 is TGTGCCAGCCAACTAGCCCAAGAGACCCAGTACTTC.

The chain joins TRBV18 to TRBJ2-1, with TRBD2 matching over 14 bases. The V segment lost 3 bases and the J segment 6 bases; nucleotides outside the gene matches: 4. CDR3 size: 16 residues. Germline assignment: CDR1 KGHSH and CDR2 LQKENI. The CDR3 is CASSPQTSGRANEQFF. For the CDR3, the DNA is TGTGCCAGCTCACCCCAGACTAGCGGGAGGGCCAATGAGCAGTTCTTC.

This clone occurred a few times. The V gene is TRBV4-2, the J gene TRBJ2-5; a weak D match, TRBD1 (6 bases). From germline, CDR1 is LGHNA and CDR2 YNFKEQ. This CDR3 has 14 amino acids. Trimming removed 5 bases from V and 5 bases from J, with 15 bases in between. DNA for the CDR3: TGTGCCAGCAGCTCAAGATTTCAGGGGGAGACCCAGTACTTC. Its translation is CASSSRFQGETQYF.

The chain joins TRBV4-3 to TRBJ2-1, with unresolved D. Trimming left V 1 base short and J 7 bases short, with 11 bases between. The CDR3 has 14 amino acids. In germline, CDR1 is LGHNA, CDR2 YSLEER. CDR3 sequence reads: CASSQGRLENEQFF. The CDR3 nucleotides read TGCGCCAGCAGCCAAGGCCGACTGGAAAATGAGCAGTTCTTC.

J is TRBJ2-2 and V is TRBV5-1, with D tentatively TRBD1 (6 bases). Trimming stripped 4 bases from V and 6 bases from J, with 10 bases between. From germline, CDR1 is SGHRS and CDR2 YFSETQ. CDR3 length: 13 residues. The CDR3 protein is CASSTGNPGELFF. The CDR3 DNA follows: TGCGCCAGCAGCACAGGGAATCCCGGGGAGCTGTTTTTT. The whole variable domain, filled in from reference TRBV5-1 and TRBJ2-2, reads KAGVTQTPRYLIKTRGQQVTLSCSPISGHRSVSWYQQTPGQGLQFLFEYFSETQRNKGNFPGRFSGRQFSNSRSEMNVSTLELGDSALYLCASSTGNPGELFFGEGSRLTVL.

The CDR3 DNA sequence: TGTGCCAGTAGTATAATTTTGTTCGCGGGAGACACCGGGGAGCTGTTTTTT. Translating it yields CASSIILFAGDTGELFF. The gene calls are TRBV19 and TRBJ2-2, with TRBD2 identical over 7 bases. Germline V gives CDR1 LNHDA, CDR2 SQIVND (reference sequence). The junction had 9 bases not matched to a gene; V was cut back by 2 bases and J by 3 bases. The CDR3 consists of 17 residues.

The rearrangement uses TRBV19 and TRBJ1-5; D is ambiguous. The CDR3 contains 14 residues. Germline lookup yields CDR1 LNHDA and CDR2 SQIVND (reference sequence). V was pared by 1 base and J by 6 bases, with 10 bases between. CDR3 region: CASSIGVRTQPQHF. In DNA form, the CDR3 reads TGTGCCAGTAGTATAGGAGTCCGCACTCAGCCCCAGCATTTT.

This clone occurred a few times. The chain carries TRBV7-2 and TRBJ1-2; D ambiguous. This CDR3 contains 12 residues. Germline values: CDR1 SGHTA, CDR2 FQGNSA. V was shortened by 1 base and J by 7 bases, with 7 bases between the two germline ends. The CDR3 loop reads CASSLGYSGYTF. CDR3 nucleotides: TGTGCCAGCAGCTTAGGTTACAGTGGCTACACCTTC. The variable domain in full, with the rest retrieved from reference TRBV7-2 and TRBJ1-2, is GAGVSQSPSNKVTEKGKDVELRCDPISGHTALYWYRQSLGQGLEFLIYFQGNSAPDKSGLPSDRFSAERTGGSVSTLTIQRTQQEDSAVYLCASSLGYSGYTFGSGTRLTVV.

This clone was seen just once. The chain links TRBV28 to TRBJ1-2; 8 nucleotides agree with TRBD1. The J segment lost 8 bases and the V segment lost 8 bases, leaving 16 bases of the junction unmatched. The CDR3 extends over 15 amino acids. CDR1 and CDR2 (germline): MDHEN, SYDVKM. DNA of the CDR3: TGTGCCAGCTACTCAATACCGGGACAGGCGGGGGGCTACACCTTC. This sequence encodes CASYSIPGQAGGYTF.

The CDR3 DNA reads as TGTGCCAGCAGTGAGGCAACAGGGCGGACCTACGAGCAGTACTTC. As protein: CASSEATGRTYEQYF. The V gene is TRBV2, the J gene TRBJ2-7, with D tentatively TRBD1 (6 bases). CDR3 length: 15 residues. Germline-derived CDR1 and CDR2 are SNHLY and FYNNEI. V lost 3 bases to trimming and J lost 2 bases, with 14 bases between them.

The chain combines TRBV7-3 with TRBJ2-3, with D possibly being TRBD1 (6 bases). Germline V gives CDR1 SGHTA, CDR2 FQGTGA. V was trimmed by 0 bases and J by 3 bases, leaving 10 bases between them. The length of the CDR3 is 15 residues. CDR3 nucleotide sequence: TGTGCCAGCAGCTTAACAGCAGGGGAGACAGATACGCAGTATTTT. This translates into CASSLTAGETDTQYF.

The table lists this clone with a count of one. The V call is TRBV2, the J call TRBJ2-7, with D possibly TRBD2 on 6 matching bases. In germline, CDR1 is SNHLY, CDR2 FYNNEI. This CDR3 is built from 14 residues. Trimming removed 6 bases at V and 2 bases at J, with 14 bases between. CDR3 nucleotide sequence: TGTGCCAGCAGCCCCTACGGGGGACCCTACGAGCAGTACTTC. This translates into CASSPYGGPYEQYF.

The chain is built from TRBV24-1 and TRBJ2-2, with 9 nucleotides matching TRBD2. V shed 5 bases, J shed 3 bases, and the junction held 9 bases outside the gene matches. This CDR3 comprises 17 residues. CDR1 and CDR2 (germline): KGHDR, SFDVKD. The CDR3 nucleotides are TGTGCCACCAGTGGCTATATGACTAGCGGCGACACCGGGGAGCTGTTTTTT. It is translated as CATSGYMTSGDTGELFF.

The chain carries TRBV18 and TRBJ2-1, with 12 bases lining up with TRBD2. V lost 3 bases to trimming and J lost 0 bases; unmatched junction nucleotides: 6. CDR3 size: 18 residues. From germline, CDR1 is KGHSH and CDR2 LQKENI. Here the CDR3 DNA reads TGTGCCAGCTCACCCTCCGGGACTAGCGGGTTCTCCTACAATGAGCAGTTCTTC. Protein sequence: CASSPSGTSGFSYNEQFF. The complete variable domain, with remaining parts taken from reference TRBV18 and TRBJ2-1, reads NAGVMQNPRHLVRRRGQEARLRCSPMKGHSHVYWYRQLPEEGLKFMVYLQKENIIDESGMPKERFSAEFPKEGPSILRIQQVVRGDSAAYFCASSPSGTSGFSYNEQFFGPGTRLTVL.

The V and J genes are TRBV28 and TRBJ2-7, with 7 bases that match TRBD2. CDR1 MDHEN and CDR2 SYDVKM come from the germline V gene. The J segment lost 4 bases and the V segment lost 4 bases, leaving 4 bases of the junction unmatched. This CDR3 has 13 residues. The CDR3 sequence is CASSWGGSYEQYF. CDR3 bases: TGTGCCAGCAGTTGGGGAGGGAGTTACGAGCAGTACTTC.

This sequence joins TRBV30 and TRBJ2-6; D gene unclear. The CDR3 spans 14 residues. The ends were cut back, 1 base at V and 0 bases at J, with 4 bases in the middle. CDR1 is GTSNPN, CDR2 SVGIG, per germline (reference sequence). The CDR3 DNA sequence: TGTGCCTGGAGTGACACCTCTGGGGCCAACGTCCTGACTTTC. Its translation: CAWSDTSGANVLTF.